This T cell receptor beta chain originates from a study of T cell responses to AZD1222 COVID-19 vaccine. Study summary: Second-dose schedules of about 4 or about 12 weeks were combined.

Of note for this clone: The antigen remains unidentified.

This CDR3 region has 13 residues. V lost 6 bases and J lost 7, with 15 bases in between. Method: immunoSEQ multiplex PCR; TCRdb's copy keeps in-frame clones and lacks some. The data hold about 150,000 clones, with about 91% observed a single time. Study results and caveats: Vaccine-associated CD4 TCRs spanned spike, dominant at 160-218 and 743-854.

Source: peripheral blood, taken on day 0 of AZD1222 vaccination. V and J are TRBV12-3 or TRBV12-4 and TRBJ1-1; possible D gene TRBD1, 5 bases. This TCR came from an adult in good health. CDR3 bases: TGTGCCAGCAGCACAGGAGGGTCACTTGAAGCTTTCTTT. The encoded protein is CASSTGGSLEAFF.